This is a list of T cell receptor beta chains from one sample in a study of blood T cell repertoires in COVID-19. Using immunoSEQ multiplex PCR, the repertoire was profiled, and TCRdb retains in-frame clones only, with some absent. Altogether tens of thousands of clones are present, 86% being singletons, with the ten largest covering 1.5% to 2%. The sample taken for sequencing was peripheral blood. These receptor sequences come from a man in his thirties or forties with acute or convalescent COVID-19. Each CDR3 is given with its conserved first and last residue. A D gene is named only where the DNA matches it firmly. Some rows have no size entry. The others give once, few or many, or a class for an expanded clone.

cdr3_nt: TGTGCCAGCAGCCCCGAGGGGGGGGGCAGCTCCTATAATTCACCCCTCCACTTT; cdr3_aa: CASSPEGGGSSYNSPLHF; j_call: TRBJ1-6; v_call: TRBV3-1/TRBV3-2; clone_size: NA; d_call: NA
cdr3_nt: TGTGCCTGGAACCGGGATAGCAATCAGCCCCAGCATTTT; cdr3_aa: CAWNRDSNQPQHF; j_call: TRBJ1-5; v_call: TRBV30; clone_size: many; d_call: NA
cdr3_nt: TGCGCCAGCAGCTGGGGCGTCGCCAACGGCGATTATGGCTACACCTTC; cdr3_aa: CASSWGVANGDYGYTF; j_call: TRBJ1-2; v_call: TRBV5-1; clone_size: NA; d_call: NA
cdr3_nt: TGTGCCAGCAGCCAAGATGAGACTTCGTACCAAGAGACCCAGTACTTC; cdr3_aa: CASSQDETSYQETQYF; j_call: TRBJ2-5; v_call: TRBV3-1/TRBV3-2; clone_size: NA; d_call: NA
cdr3_nt: TGTGCCAGCAGCTTGGAGGGTTATGGCTACACCTTC; cdr3_aa: CASSLEGYGYTF; j_call: TRBJ1-2; v_call: TRBV7-2; clone_size: NA; d_call: NA
cdr3_nt: TGCGCCAGCAGCTTGGGGCCAGGGGCTCAACGGGAGCTGTTTTTT; cdr3_aa: CASSLGPGAQRELFF; j_call: TRBJ2-2; v_call: TRBV5-1; clone_size: NA; d_call: NA
cdr3_nt: TGTGCCAGCAGCTGGACAGTGGCCGGGGAGCTGTTTTTT; cdr3_aa: CASSWTVAGELFF; j_call: TRBJ2-2; v_call: TRBV3-1/TRBV3-2; clone_size: NA; d_call: NA
cdr3_nt: TGTGCCAGCAGTTCCGGACAGGGTGGGTCACCCCTCCACTTT; cdr3_aa: CASSSGQGGSPLHF; j_call: TRBJ1-6; v_call: TRBV28; clone_size: few; d_call: TRBD1
cdr3_nt: TGTGCCAGCAGTCATACAAGTTATCGGGACACTGAAGCTTTCTTT; cdr3_aa: CASSHTSYRDTEAFF; j_call: TRBJ1-1; v_call: TRBV6-5; clone_size: NA; d_call: NA
cdr3_nt: TGCGCCAGCAGCCAAGATTGGGGGGGTTCATTCTATGGCTACACCTTC; cdr3_aa: CASSQDWGGSFYGYTF; j_call: TRBJ1-2; v_call: TRBV4-1; clone_size: few; d_call: NA
cdr3_nt: TGTGCCAGCTCACCGGTCAGGGATGAAAAACTGTTTTTT; cdr3_aa: CASSPVRDEKLFF; j_call: TRBJ1-4; v_call: TRBV18; clone_size: NA; d_call: NA
cdr3_nt: TGCGCCAGCAGTGAGTCGAGTTTGGGGATCGTCAACGGGACTAGCGGCCCCACCGGGGAGCTGTTTTTT; cdr3_aa: CASSESSLGIVNGTSGPTGELFF; j_call: TRBJ2-2; v_call: TRBV10-1; clone_size: NA; d_call: TRBD2
cdr3_nt: TGTGCCTGGAGTGCAGGGGGACAGGGGATGGTCAGTGGAGAAAAACTGTTTTTT; cdr3_aa: CAWSAGGQGMVSGEKLFF; j_call: TRBJ1-4; v_call: TRBV30; clone_size: NA; d_call: TRBD1
cdr3_nt: TGTGCCAGCAGTTTAGCTAGCGGGACGTACGAGCAGTACTTC; cdr3_aa: CASSLASGTYEQYF; j_call: TRBJ2-7; v_call: TRBV27; clone_size: NA; d_call: TRBD2